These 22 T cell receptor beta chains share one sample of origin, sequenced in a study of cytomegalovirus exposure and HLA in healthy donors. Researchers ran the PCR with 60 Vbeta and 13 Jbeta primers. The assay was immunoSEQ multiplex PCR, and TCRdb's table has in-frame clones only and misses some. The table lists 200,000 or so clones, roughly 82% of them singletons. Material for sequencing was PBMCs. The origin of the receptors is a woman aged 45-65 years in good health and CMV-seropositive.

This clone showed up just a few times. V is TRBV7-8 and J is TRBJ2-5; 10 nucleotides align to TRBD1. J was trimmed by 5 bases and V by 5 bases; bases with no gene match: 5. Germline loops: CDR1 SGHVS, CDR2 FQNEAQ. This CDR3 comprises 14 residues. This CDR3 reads CASSETGGGETQYF. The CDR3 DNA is TGTGCCAGCAGCGAGACAGGGGGCGGGGAGACCCAGTACTTC.

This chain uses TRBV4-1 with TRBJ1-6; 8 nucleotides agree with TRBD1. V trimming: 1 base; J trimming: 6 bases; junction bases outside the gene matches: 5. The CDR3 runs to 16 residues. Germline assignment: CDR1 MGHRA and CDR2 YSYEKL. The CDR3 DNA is TGCGCCAGCAGCCAAGCGGCAGGGGGCAGTAATTCACCCCTCCACTTT. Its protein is CASSQAAGGSNSPLHF.

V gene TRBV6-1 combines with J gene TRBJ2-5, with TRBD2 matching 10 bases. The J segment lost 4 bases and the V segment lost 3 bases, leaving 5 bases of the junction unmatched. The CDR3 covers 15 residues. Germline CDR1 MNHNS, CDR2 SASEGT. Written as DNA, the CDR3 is TGTGCCAGCAGTGAGAGCGGGGGGGCCCGAGAGACCCAGTACTTC. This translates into CASSESGGARETQYF.

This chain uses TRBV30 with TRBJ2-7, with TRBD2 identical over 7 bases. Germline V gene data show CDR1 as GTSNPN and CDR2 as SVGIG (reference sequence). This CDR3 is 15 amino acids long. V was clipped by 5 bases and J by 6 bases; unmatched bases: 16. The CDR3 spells CAWGTYRGDGVEQYF. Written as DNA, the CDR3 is TGTGCCTGGGGCACATACCGGGGGGACGGGGTCGAGCAGTACTTC. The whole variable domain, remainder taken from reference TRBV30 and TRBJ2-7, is SQTIHQWPATLVQPVGSPLSLECTVEGTSNPNLYWYRQAAGRGLQLLFYSVGIGQISSEVPQNLSASRPQDRQFILSSKKLLLSDSGFYLCAWGTYRGDGVEQYFGPGTRLTVT.

The CDR3 region is CSARGGGEAFF. The CDR3 DNA follows: TGCAGTGCTAGAGGAGGAGGGGAAGCTTTCTTT. V is TRBV20-1 and J is TRBJ1-1; D remains unclear. Germline V gene sequence: CDR1 DFQATT, CDR2 SNEGSKA (reference sequence). The CDR3 is made up of 11 amino acids. V lost 1 base to trimming and J lost 8 bases, with 8 bases between them.

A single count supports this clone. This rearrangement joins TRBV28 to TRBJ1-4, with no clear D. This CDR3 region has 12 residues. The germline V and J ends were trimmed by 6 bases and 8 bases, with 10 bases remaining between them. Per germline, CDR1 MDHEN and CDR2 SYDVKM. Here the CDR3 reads CASRSPREKLFF. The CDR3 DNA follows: TGTGCCAGCAGGTCCCCTAGGGAAAAACTGTTTTTT. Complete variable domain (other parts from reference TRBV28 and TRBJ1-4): DVKVTQSSRYLVKRTGEKVFLECVQDMDHENMFWYRQDPGLGLRLIYFSYDVKMKEKGDIPEGYSVSREKKERFSLILESASTNQTSMYLCASRSPREKLFFGSGTQLSVL.

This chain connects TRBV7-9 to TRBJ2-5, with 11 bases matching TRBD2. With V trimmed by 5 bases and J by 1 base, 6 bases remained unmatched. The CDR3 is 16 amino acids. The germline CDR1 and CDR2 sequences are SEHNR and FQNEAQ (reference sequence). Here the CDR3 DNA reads TGTGCCAGCAGCCCTTCTAGCGGGGGGATCCAAGAGACCCAGTACTTC. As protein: CASSPSSGGIQETQYF.

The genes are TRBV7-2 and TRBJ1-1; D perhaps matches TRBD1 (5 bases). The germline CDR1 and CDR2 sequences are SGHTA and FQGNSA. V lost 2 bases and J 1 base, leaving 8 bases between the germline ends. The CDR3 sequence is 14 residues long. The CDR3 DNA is TGTGCCAGCAGCTTATATCAGGGGAACACTGAAGCTTTCTTT. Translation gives CASSLYQGNTEAFF.

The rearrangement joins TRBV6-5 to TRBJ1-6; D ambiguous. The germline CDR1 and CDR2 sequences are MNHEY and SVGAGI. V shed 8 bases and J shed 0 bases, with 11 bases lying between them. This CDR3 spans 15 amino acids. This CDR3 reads CASETGSSYNSPLHF. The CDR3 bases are TGTGCCAGCGAGACTGGGAGCTCCTATAATTCACCCCTCCACTTT.

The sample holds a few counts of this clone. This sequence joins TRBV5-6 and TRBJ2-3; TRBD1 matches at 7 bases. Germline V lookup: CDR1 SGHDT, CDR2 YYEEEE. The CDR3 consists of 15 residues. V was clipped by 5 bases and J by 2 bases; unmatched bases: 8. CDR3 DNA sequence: TGTGCCAGCAGTGAGAGACAGGGCCTCACAGATACGCAGTATTTT. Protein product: CASSERQGLTDTQYF.

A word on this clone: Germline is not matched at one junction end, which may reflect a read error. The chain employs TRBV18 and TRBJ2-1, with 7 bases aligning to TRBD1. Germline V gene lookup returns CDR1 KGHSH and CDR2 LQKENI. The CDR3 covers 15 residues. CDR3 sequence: CASSPGQVQLNAQFF. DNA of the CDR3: TGTGCCAGCTCTCCCGGACAGGTCCAACTCAATGCGCAGTTCTTC. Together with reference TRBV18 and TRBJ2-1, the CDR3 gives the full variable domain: NAGVMQNPRHLVRRRGQEARLRCSPMKGHSHVYWYRQLPEEGLKFMVYLQKENIIDESGMPKERFSAEFPKEGPSILRIQQVVRGDSAAYFCASSPGQVQLNAQFFGPGTRLTVL.

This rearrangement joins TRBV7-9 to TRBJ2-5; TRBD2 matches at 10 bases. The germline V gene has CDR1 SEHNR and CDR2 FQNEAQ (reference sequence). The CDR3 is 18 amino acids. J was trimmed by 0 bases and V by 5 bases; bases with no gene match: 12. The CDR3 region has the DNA TGTGCCAGCAGCCCAGGGGTACTACTAGCGGGGCACCAAGAGACCCAGTACTTC. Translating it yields CASSPGVLLAGHQETQYF.

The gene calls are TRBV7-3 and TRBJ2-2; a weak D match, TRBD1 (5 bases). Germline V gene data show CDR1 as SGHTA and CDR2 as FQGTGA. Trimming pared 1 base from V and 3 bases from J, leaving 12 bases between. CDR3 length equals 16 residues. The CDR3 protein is CASSLNVGHYTGELFF. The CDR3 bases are TGTGCCAGCAGCTTAAATGTGGGGCACTACACCGGGGAGCTGTTTTTT.

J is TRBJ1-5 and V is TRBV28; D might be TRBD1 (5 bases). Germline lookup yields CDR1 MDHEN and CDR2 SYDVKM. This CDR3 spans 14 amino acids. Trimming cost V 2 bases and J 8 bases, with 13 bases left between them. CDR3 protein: CASSLPWGGEPQHF. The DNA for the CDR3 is TGTGCCAGCAGTTTACCTTGGGGGGGTGAGCCCCAGCATTTT.

The CDR3 region has the DNA TGTGCCAGCAGTGGTCCCGGGACAGGGACAATGGCACCCCTCCACTTT. It yields the protein CASSGPGTGTMAPLHF. V is TRBV28 and J is TRBJ1-6; 9 bases line up with TRBD1. J gave up 11 bases and V 5 bases, and 13 bases lay outside the gene matches. Germline V gene lookup returns CDR1 MDHEN and CDR2 SYDVKM. This CDR3 has 16 residues.

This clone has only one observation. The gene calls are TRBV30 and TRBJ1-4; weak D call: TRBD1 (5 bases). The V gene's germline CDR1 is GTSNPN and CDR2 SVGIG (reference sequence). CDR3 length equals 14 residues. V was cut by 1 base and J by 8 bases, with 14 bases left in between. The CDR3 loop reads CAWSARMTEEKLFF. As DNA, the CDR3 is TGTGCCTGGAGTGCTCGAATGACAGAGGAAAAACTGTTTTTT.

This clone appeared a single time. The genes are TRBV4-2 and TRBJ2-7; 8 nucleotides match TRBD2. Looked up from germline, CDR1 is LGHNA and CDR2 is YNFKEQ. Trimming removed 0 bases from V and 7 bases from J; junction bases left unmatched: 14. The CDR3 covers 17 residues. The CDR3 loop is CASSQDLGLAGEGEQYF. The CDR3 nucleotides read TGTGCCAGCAGCCAAGACCTTGGACTAGCCGGCGAGGGGGAGCAGTACTTC.

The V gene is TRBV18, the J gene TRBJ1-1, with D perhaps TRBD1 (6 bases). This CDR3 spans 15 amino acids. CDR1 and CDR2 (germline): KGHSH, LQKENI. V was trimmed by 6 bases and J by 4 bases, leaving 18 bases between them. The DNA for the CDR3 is TGTGCCAGCTCGGTACAGGGCCCAGTGGGCACTGAAGCTTTCTTT. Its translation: CASSVQGPVGTEAFF.

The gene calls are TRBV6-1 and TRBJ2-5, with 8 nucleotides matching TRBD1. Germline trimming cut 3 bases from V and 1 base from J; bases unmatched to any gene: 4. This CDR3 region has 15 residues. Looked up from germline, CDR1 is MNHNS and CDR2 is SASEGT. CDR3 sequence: CASSDRQGSQETQYF. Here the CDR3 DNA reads TGTGCCAGCAGTGACCGACAGGGGTCCCAAGAGACCCAGTACTTC.

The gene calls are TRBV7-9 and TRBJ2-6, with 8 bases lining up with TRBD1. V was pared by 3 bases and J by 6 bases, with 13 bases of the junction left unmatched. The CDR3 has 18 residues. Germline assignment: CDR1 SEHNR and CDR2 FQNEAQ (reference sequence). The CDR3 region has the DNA TGTGCCAGCAGCTTCAGTAGACCAGGGGGCTTTGAGGCCAACGTCCTGACTTTC. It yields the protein CASSFSRPGGFEANVLTF.

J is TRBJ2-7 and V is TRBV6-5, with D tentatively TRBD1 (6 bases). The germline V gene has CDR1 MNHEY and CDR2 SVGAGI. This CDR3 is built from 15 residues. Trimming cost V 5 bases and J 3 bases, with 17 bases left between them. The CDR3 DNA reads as TGTGCCAGCAGTATCAGTAGACAGGCTGTCTACGAGCAGTACTTC. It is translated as CASSISRQAVYEQYF.

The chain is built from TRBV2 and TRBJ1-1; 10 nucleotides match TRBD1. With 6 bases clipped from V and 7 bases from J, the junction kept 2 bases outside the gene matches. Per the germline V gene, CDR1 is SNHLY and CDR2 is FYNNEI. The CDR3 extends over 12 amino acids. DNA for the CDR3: TGTGCCAGCAGCGGGACAGGGGTTGAAGCTTTCTTT. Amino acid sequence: CASSGTGVEAFF.